The rows below give T cell receptor beta chains drawn from one sample of a study of T cells after yellow fever vaccination. Via MiXCR, TCRdb re-called the 5' RACE reads, giving one row per CDR3 protein. The profile shows 100,000 to 150,000 distinct CDR3 sequences, 7.2% of them singletons. Sequencing was performed on CD4+ T cells sorted from PBMCs, taken more than 40 days after the first yellow fever vaccination. The source of these receptors is a man younger than 35 who received the YFV17D yellow fever vaccine. Both conserved end residues are part of each CDR3. Clone sizes are given selectively: once, few, many, or a class where the clone is expanded.

V gene,clone size,J gene,CDR3 length,CDR3 protein
TRBV18,NA,TRBJ2-3,15,CASSQSQGDTDTQYF
TRBV11-2,many,TRBJ2-7,13,CATSGSLAHEQYF
TRBV5-1,many,TRBJ2-5,14,CASSFRRERETQYF
TRBV11-1,many,TRBJ2-5,13,CASSFEVQETQYF
TRBV4-1,many,TRBJ2-5,20,CASSQDPPGGGGLRQETQYF
TRBV7-2,many,TRBJ2-3,12,CASRRSTDTQYF
TRBV20-1,many,TRBJ2-5,12,CSASGYGETQYF
TRBV7-2,many,TRBJ2-5,13,CASSYGQQETQYF
TRBV3-1,few,TRBJ1-5,13,CASSQSAGQPQHF
TRBV21-1,many,TRBJ2-5,9,CASRETQYF
TRBV3-1,many,TRBJ1-5,19,CASSQDNTGGLYSNQPQHF
TRBV5-5,many,TRBJ1-1,14,CASSVTDLNTEAFF
TRBV20-1,many,TRBJ2-2,15,CSARESGRDTGELFF
TRBV25-1,NA,TRBJ2-1,15,CASSNVVGADNEQFF
TRBV18,NA,TRBJ2-1,16,CASSPPRIAGGAEQFF
TRBV30,many,TRBJ2-5,13,CASRRGADETQYF
TRBV13,NA,TRBJ2-2,17,CASSLGRRGGRTGELFF
TRBV12-3/TRBV12-4,many,TRBJ2-1,15,CASSFYRGLDNEQFF
TRBV11-2,many,TRBJ2-1,15,CASRPPGQGINEQFF
TRBV20-1,many,TRBJ1-4,14,CSAVRTGQDEKLFF
TRBV29-1,many,TRBJ2-7,15,CSVEDRGGRAYEQYF
TRBV6-2/TRBV6-3,NA,TRBJ2-5,14,CASSYFSAEETQYF
TRBV7-2,many,TRBJ2-3,13,CASSLETGNTQYF
TRBV3-1,many,TRBJ2-1,15,CASSSLAGGYNEQFF
TRBV3-1,few,TRBJ1-4,15,CASTHPGTGREKLFF
TRBV6-5,many,TRBJ1-1,16,CASSYFVGRQNTEAFF
TRBV12-3/TRBV12-4,NA,TRBJ1-1,14,CASYLSLGHTEAFF
TRBV6-2/TRBV6-3,many,TRBJ2-5,14,CASRIRGGQETQYF
TRBV12-3/TRBV12-4,many,TRBJ1-3,13,CASRWLSGNTIYF
TRBV5-1,many,TRBJ1-1,16,CASSNRDRTKNTEAFF
TRBV7-9,many,TRBJ2-5,11,CASREQETQYF
TRBV4-3,many,TRBJ2-1,12,CAREGADNEQFF
TRBV3-1,many,TRBJ2-4,14,CASSQREAKNIQYF
TRBV20-1,many,TRBJ2-1,12,CSARGGTSGQFF
TRBV5-1,many,TRBJ2-7,14,CASSLGDTGNEQYF
TRBV20-1,NA,TRBJ2-7,14,CSARERLQVFLLDF
TRBV6-1,few,TRBJ2-1,14,CASREGGAYNEQFF
TRBV7-9,many,TRBJ1-5,15,CASSPLGGQDQPQHF
TRBV20-1,NA,TRBJ1-6,17,CSARDSELSSYNSPLHF
TRBV6-2/TRBV6-3,many,TRBJ2-7,15,CASSYSMGEFYEQYF
TRBV4-3,many,TRBJ1-2,14,CASSHTQGPYGYTF
TRBV6-1,many,TRBJ2-5,16,CASTPRTSKHQETQYF
TRBV7-3,many,TRBJ2-1,16,CASSSGRGSPDNEQFF
TRBV29-1,many,TRBJ1-5,12,CSVGGGGQPQHF
TRBV5-1,many,TRBJ1-4,14,CASSGGQLREKLFF
TRBV5-1,many,TRBJ2-2,14,CASSLGEYTGELFF
TRBV5-5,many,TRBJ2-2,16,CASSLYATGEAGELFF
TRBV6-5,many,TRBJ2-2,14,CASSYGLYRGELFF
TRBV5-6,many,TRBJ2-5,14,CASSLQAGWKTQYF
TRBV7-3,NA,TRBJ2-3,19,CASSSIRARGGHAQDTQYF
TRBV2,many,TRBJ2-3,11,CASSDSWTQYF
TRBV5-1,many,TRBJ1-1,13,CASSFEGNTEAFF
TRBV5-1,many,TRBJ1-2,15,CASSLGTAAGYGYTF
TRBV6-5,many,TRBJ1-3,12,CATTTSGNTIYF
TRBV4-2,NA,TRBJ2-2,13,CASSQVATGELFF
TRBV5-1,many,TRBJ2-2,13,CASSQGGTGELFF
TRBV20-1,many,TRBJ1-4,13,CSPLSQGGEKLFF